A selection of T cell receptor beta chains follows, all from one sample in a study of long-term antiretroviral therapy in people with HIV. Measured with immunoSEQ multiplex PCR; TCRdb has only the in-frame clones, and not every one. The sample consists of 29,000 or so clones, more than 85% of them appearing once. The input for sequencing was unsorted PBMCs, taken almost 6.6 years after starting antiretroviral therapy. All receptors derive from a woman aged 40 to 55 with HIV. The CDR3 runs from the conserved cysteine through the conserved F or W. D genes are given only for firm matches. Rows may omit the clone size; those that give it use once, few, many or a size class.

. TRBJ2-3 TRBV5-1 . CASGNGGRGTDTQYF TGCGCCAGCGGAAACGGGGGGCGCGGCACAGATACGCAGTATTTT
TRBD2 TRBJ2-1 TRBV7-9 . CASSPFVVGTSGRGEQFF TGTGCCAGCAGCCCCTTCGTAGTCGGGACTAGTGGCCGGGGTGAGCAGTTCTTC
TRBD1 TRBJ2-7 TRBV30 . CAWSRTGGGYEQYF TGTGCCTGGAGTAGGACAGGGGGCGGGTACGAGCAGTACTTC
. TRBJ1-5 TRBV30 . CAWSSPGAHGQPQHF TGTGCCTGGAGTTCTCCTGGGGCTCATGGTCAGCCCCAGCATTTT
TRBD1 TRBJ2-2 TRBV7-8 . CASSLRGGTGNTGELFF TGTGCCAGCAGCTTAAGAGGGGGGACAGGGAACACCGGGGAGCTGTTTTTT
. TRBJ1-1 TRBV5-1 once CASSGLSHTEAFF TGCGCCAGCAGCGGGCTCTCCCACACTGAAGCTTTCTTT
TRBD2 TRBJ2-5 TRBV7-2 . CASSLGGGETQYF TGTGCCAGCAGCTTAGGGGGGGGAGAGACCCAGTACTTC
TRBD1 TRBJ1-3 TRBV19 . CASMATGFPGNTIYF TGTGCCTCCATGGCGACAGGGTTTCCTGGAAACACCATATATTTT
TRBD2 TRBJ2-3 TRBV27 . CASSSGLAGADTQYF TGTGCCAGCAGTTCGGGACTAGCGGGGGCAGATACGCAGTATTTT
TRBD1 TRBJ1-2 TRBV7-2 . CASSLGGTANNYGYTF TGTGCCAGCAGCTTAGGTGGGACAGCGAATAACTATGGCTACACCTTC
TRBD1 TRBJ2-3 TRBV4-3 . CASSQGGQGTTDTQYF TGCGCCAGCAGCCAAGGAGGACAGGGGACCACAGATACGCAGTATTTT
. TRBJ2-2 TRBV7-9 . CASSLAKDTGELFF TGTGCCAGCAGCTTAGCGAAAGACACCGGGGAGCTGTTTTTT
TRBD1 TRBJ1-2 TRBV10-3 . CAIREGTGAHTF TGTGCCATCAGGGAGGGGACAGGGGCTCACACCTTC
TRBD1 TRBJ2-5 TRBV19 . CASSIGQGKFSQYF TGTGCCAGTAGTATAGGACAGGGAAAGTTTTCCCAGTACTTC
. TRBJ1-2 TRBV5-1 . CASSLVPPTHGYTF TGCGCCAGCAGCTTGGTTCCACCTACACATGGCTACACCTTC
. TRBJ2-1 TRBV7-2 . CASSLGGSEQFF TGTGCCAGCAGCTTAGGGGGCAGTGAGCAGTTCTTC
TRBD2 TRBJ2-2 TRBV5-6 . CASSLVVAGSGTGELFF TGTGCCAGCAGCTTGGTGGTAGCGGGGAGCGGCACCGGGGAGCTGTTTTTT
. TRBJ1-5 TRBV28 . CASSLYRQGNSNQPQHF TGTGCCAGCAGTCTATACAGGCAGGGGAATAGCAATCAGCCCCAGCATTTT
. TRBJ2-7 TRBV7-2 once CASSLSYGRGGYEQYF TGTGCCAGCAGCTTATCCTATGGCAGGGGAGGGTACGAGCAGTACTTC
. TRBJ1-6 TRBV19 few CASSIDLGAVKNSPLHF TGTGCCAGTAGTATAGATCTGGGGGCGGTGAAGAATTCACCCCTCCACTTT
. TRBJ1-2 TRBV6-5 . CASSRVWEQGYGYTF TGTGCCAGCAGCCGGGTCTGGGAGCAGGGCTATGGCTACACCTTC
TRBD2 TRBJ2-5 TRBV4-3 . CASSQGLASETQYF TGCGCCAGCAGCCAAGGACTAGCATCAGAGACCCAGTACTTC
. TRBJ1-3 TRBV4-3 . CASSQNLGGNTIYF TGCGCCAGCAGCCAAAACCTAGGGGGAAACACCATATATTTT